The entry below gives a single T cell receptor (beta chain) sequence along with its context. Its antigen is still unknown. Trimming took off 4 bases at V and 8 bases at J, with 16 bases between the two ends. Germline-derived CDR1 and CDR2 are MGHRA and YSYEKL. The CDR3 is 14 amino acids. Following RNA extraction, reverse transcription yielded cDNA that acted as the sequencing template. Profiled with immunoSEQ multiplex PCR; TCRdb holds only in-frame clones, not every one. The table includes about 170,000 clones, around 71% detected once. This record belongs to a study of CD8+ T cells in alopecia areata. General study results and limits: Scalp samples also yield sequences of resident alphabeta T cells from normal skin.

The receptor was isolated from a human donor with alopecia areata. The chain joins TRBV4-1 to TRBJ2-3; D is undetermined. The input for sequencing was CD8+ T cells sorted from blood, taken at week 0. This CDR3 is CASSPPNTLVTQYF. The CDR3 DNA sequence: TGCGCCAGCAGCCCCCCTAACACCCTAGTTACGCAGTATTTT.